The 3 T cell receptor beta chains listed next were all sequenced from one sample in a study of blood T cell repertoires in COVID-19. Generated by immunoSEQ multiplex PCR, the TCRdb table keeps only in-frame clones and is missing some. The table shows a few hundred thousand clones, with roughly 84% occurring only once. Sequenced sample: peripheral blood. The origin of the receptors is a woman aged 60 to 75 with acute or convalescent COVID-19.

V is TRBV9 and J is TRBJ1-2; tentative D call: TRBD1 (5 bases). Trimming removed 0 bases from V and 4 bases from J, with 22 bases in between. The CDR3 totals 18 residues. The V gene's germline CDR1 is SGDLS and CDR2 YYNGEE. This CDR3 reads CASSVAEAGMGTTYGYTF. CDR3 bases: TGTGCCAGCAGCGTAGCTGAGGCAGGGATGGGGACTACCTATGGCTACACCTTC.

V and J are TRBV3-1 (or the pseudogene TRBV3-2) and TRBJ2-3; 14 bases map to TRBD2. Germline CDR1 is LGHDT and CDR2 is YNNKEL (reference sequence). CDR3 length: 19 residues. Trimming removed 1 base from V and 5 bases from J; junction bases left unmatched: 11. CDR3 sequence reads: CASSQGPGTSGGRIDTQYF. In nucleotides, the CDR3 is TGTGCCAGCAGCCAAGGGCCCGGGACTAGCGGGGGAAGGATAGATACGCAGTATTTT.

This chain uses TRBV5-6 with TRBJ2-2; D remains unclear. The germline V gene has CDR1 SGHDT and CDR2 YYEEEE. The CDR3 runs to 15 residues. Trimming shortened V by 4 bases and J by 1 base, and 11 bases separated the two germline ends. The CDR3: CASSRVDGNTGELFF. Here the CDR3 DNA reads TGTGCCAGCAGCCGAGTTGATGGGAACACCGGGGAGCTGTTTTTT.